These 10 T cell receptor beta chains share one sample of origin, sequenced in a study of CD8+ T cells in alopecia areata (dated by TCRdb to the late 2010s). The sample's time point label is to be understood as: 20 to 30 weeks on oral tofacitinib. The treatment or condition label, as the study defines it: oral pan-JAK inhibitor, 5-10 mg twice daily. Receptor amplification or capture employed the immunoSEQ multiplex PCR assay. To provide template for TCR sequencing, every sample had RNA extracted and reverse transcribed into cDNA. In its TCRdb copy, this immuneACCESS table keeps in-frame sequences only and misses some clones. Where compared with another copy, unresolved V genes explain less than half of these, and the others have no known cause. Present in this sample are roughly 200,000 clones, roughly 61% of which were seen just once. The top ten hold about 12% of the sample. The sample was CD8+ T cells sorted from blood, taken at week 24, from a patient treated with tofacitinib. The receptors were gathered from a human donor with alopecia areata.

J is TRBJ2-1 and V is TRBV7-8; no reliable D call. Germline assignment: CDR1 SGHVS and CDR2 FQNEAQ. Trimming removed 5 bases at V and 3 bases at J, with 2 bases between. The CDR3 is made up of 11 amino acids. CDR3 nucleotides: TGTGCCAGCAGCCGCTACAATGAGCAGTTCTTC. Translated, it gives CASSRYNEQFF.

The chain uses TRBV29-1 and TRBJ2-7; no definite D call. V lost 1 base to trimming and J lost 1 base, with 8 bases between them. CDR3 length: 13 amino acids. Germline assignment: CDR1 SQVTM and CDR2 ANQGSEA. The CDR3 nucleotides are TGCAGCGTTGAAGGAGACAAGTCCTACGAGCAGTACTTC. This codes for CSVEGDKSYEQYF.

The J gene is TRBJ1-2, the V gene TRBV4-1, with D tentatively TRBD1 (5 bases). Trimming pared 6 bases from V and 8 bases from J, leaving 13 bases between. This CDR3 comprises 12 residues. Germline CDR1 MGHRA, CDR2 YSYEKL. The CDR3: CASRRTGEGYTF. The CDR3 nucleotides are TGCGCCAGCAGGCGGACGGGGGAGGGCTACACCTTC.

The chain carries TRBV5-1 and TRBJ1-4, with 7 bases identical to TRBD1. J lost 0 bases, V lost 1 base, and 3 bases had no gene match. The germline gives CDR1 SGHRS, CDR2 YFSETQ. This CDR3 is 16 amino acids long. The CDR3 here is CASSLSGTATNEKLFF. CDR3 nucleotides: TGCGCCAGCAGCTTGTCTGGGACAGCAACTAATGAAAAACTGTTTTTT.

This clone was seen just once. The chain links TRBV5-1 to TRBJ1-2, with D unclear. The CDR3 consists of 14 residues. V was clipped by 3 bases and J by 4 bases, with 13 bases between them. CDR1 and CDR2 from the germline V gene are SGHRS and YFSETQ. The CDR3 is CASSSSRSIYGYTF. The CDR3 DNA follows: TGCGCCAGCAGCTCGAGCAGATCTATCTATGGCTACACCTTC.

The V call is TRBV27, the J call TRBJ2-2, with D hard to call. Deletions cut 3 bases from V and 6 bases from J, with 5 bases between. The CDR3 runs to 12 residues. Germline V gene sequence: CDR1 MNHEY, CDR2 SMNVEV (reference sequence). CDR3 nucleotide sequence: TGTGCCAGCAGTTTTATCGCCGGGGAGCTGTTTTTT. Protein product: CASSFIAGELFF.

J is TRBJ2-3 and V is TRBV10-3, with TRBD2 identical over 15 bases. V trimming: 6 bases; J trimming: 4 bases; junction bases outside the gene matches: 5. Per the germline V gene, CDR1 is ENHRY and CDR2 is SYGVKD. The length of the CDR3 is 16 residues. In DNA, the CDR3 is TGTGCCATCAGCTTCAGGACTAGCGGGGGGGCAGATACGCAGTATTTT. This sequence encodes CAISFRTSGGADTQYF.

This clone was recorded a few times. The chain links TRBV5-1 to TRBJ1-2, with 7 bases that match TRBD1. This CDR3 region has 11 residues. CDR1 is SGHRS and CDR2 is YFSETQ in the germline V gene. After removal of 9 bases from V and 6 bases from J, the junction contained 5 bases not matched to a gene. The CDR3 DNA follows: TGCGCCATCGGGACAGCCAATGGCTACACCTTC. Translating it yields CAIGTANGYTF. Full variable domain (remainder filled in from reference TRBV5-1 and TRBJ1-2): KAGVTQTPRYLIKTRGQQVTLSCSPISGHRSVSWYQQTPGQGLQFLFEYFSETQRNKGNFPGRFSGRQFSNSRSEMNVSTLELGDSALYLCAIGTANGYTFGSGTRLTVV.

This chain uses TRBV6-5 with TRBJ2-1, with 7 bases identical to TRBD1. The CDR3 loop spans 15 amino acids. From germline, CDR1 is MNHEY and CDR2 SVGAGI. V lost 6 bases, J lost 7 bases, and 12 bases stayed unmatched. The DNA of the CDR3 is TGTGCCAGCAGCAAGGGGACAGATGGGCTGAATGAGCAGTTCTTC. This gives the protein CASSKGTDGLNEQFF.

A single count supports this clone. The genes are TRBV13 and TRBJ2-5, with TRBD2 matching 13 bases. This CDR3 comprises 16 residues. V lost 3 bases to trimming and J lost 2 bases; unmatched junction nucleotides: 3. Germline CDR1 reads PRHDT; CDR2 reads FYEKMQ (reference sequence). The CDR3: CASSLGLAGIQETQYF. CDR3 bases: TGTGCCAGCAGCTTGGGACTAGCGGGGATTCAAGAGACCCAGTACTTC.